The 20 T cell receptor beta chains below come from one sample, sequenced in a study of human T cells and chemical hapten exposure. TCRdb itself ran the RACE reads through MiXCR, one entry per CDR3 protein. Here the sample spans more than 85,000 distinct CDR3 sequences, 8% to 13% being singletons. The time point: patch test 2, 6 weeks after DPC sensitization. Specified treatment: therapeutic diphenylcyclopropenone sensitization with weekly scalp DPC. The material sequenced was whole blood, taken in connection with sensitization to the hapten diphenylcyclopropenone (DPC). Every receptor here comes from a man aged 40-55 years with alopecia areata. Some clones in this sample may be carry-over from other donors' samples.

CDR3 bases: TGTGCCAGCAGCTTGTTACCTCCGGGCTCCTTAGATACGCAGTATTTT. This translates into CASSLLPPGSLDTQYF. The V gene is TRBV5-4, the J gene TRBJ2-3; D is unclear. The CDR3 contains 16 residues. Germline V CDR1 and CDR2: SGHNT, YYREEE (reference sequence). The V end was cut by 1 base, the J end by 5 bases, with 17 bases between.

This clonotype showed up just a few times. CDR3 sequence: CASSLKSLLSNTGELFF. Here the CDR3 DNA reads TGCGCCAGCAGCTTGAAGTCACTACTATCGAACACCGGGGAGCTGTTTTTT. The chain is built from TRBV5-1 and TRBJ2-2, with no clear D. V gave up 1 base and J gave up 0 bases, with 13 bases separating them. CDR3 length: 17 residues. CDR1 and CDR2 from the germline V gene are SGHRS and YFSETQ. Combining the CDR3 with reference TRBV5-1 and TRBJ2-2 gives the whole variable domain KAGVTQTPRYLIKTRGQQVTLSCSPISGHRSVSWYQQTPGQGLQFLFEYFSETQRNKGNFPGRFSGRQFSNSRSEMNVSTLELGDSALYLCASSLKSLLSNTGELFFGEGSRLTVL.

This clonotype showed up just a few times. V gene TRBV29-1 combines with J gene TRBJ2-3, with TRBD2 identical over 8 bases. This CDR3 is built from 15 residues. V lost 2 bases and J lost 3; bases outside the gene matches: 7. Looked up from germline, CDR1 is SQVTM and CDR2 is ANQGSEA. The CDR3 DNA reads as TGCAGCGTTGAACTACTAGCGGACCATACAGATACGCAGTATTTT. As protein: CSVELLADHTDTQYF.

The V call is TRBV10-3, the J call TRBJ2-1; maybe TRBD2 (5 bases). There are 14 residues in the CDR3. The germline gives CDR1 ENHRY, CDR2 SYGVKD. V dropped 4 bases and J dropped 4 bases, with 11 bases sitting between them. The CDR3 region is CAISAGSEYNEQFF. In DNA, the CDR3 is TGTGCCATCAGTGCGGGTAGCGAGTACAATGAGCAGTTCTTC.

This clonotype was counted ten times or more. The rearrangement uses TRBV6-5 and TRBJ1-5, with TRBD1 matching over 9 bases. The CDR3 contains 14 residues. Germline V gives CDR1 MNHEY, CDR2 SVGAGI. Trimming cost V 5 bases and J 6 bases; bases outside gene matches: 5. CDR3 amino acids: CASSPGQGSQPQHF. DNA for the CDR3: TGTGCCAGCAGTCCGGGACAGGGCAGTCAGCCCCAGCATTTT.

This clonotype was counted a few times. The CDR3 region is CASSLQDRDGNEQFF. The CDR3 DNA reads TGTGCCAGCAGTTTGCAGGACAGGGACGGCAATGAGCAGTTCTTC. The rearrangement joins TRBV12-3 or TRBV12-4 to TRBJ2-1, with 8 bases lining up with TRBD1. J was trimmed by 6 bases and V by 3 bases; bases with no gene match: 7. CDR3 length: 15 amino acids.

This clonotype was counted a few times. The V call is TRBV4-2, the J call TRBJ2-1, with D uncertain. Germline loops: CDR1 LGHNA, CDR2 YNFKEQ. Trimming took 0 bases from V and 1 from J, leaving 10 bases between them. This CDR3 spans 16 amino acids. In nucleotides, the CDR3 is TGTGCCAGCAGCCAAGAGATATCGATTTCCTACAATGAGCAGTTCTTC. Translated: CASSQEISISYNEQFF.

This clonotype appeared a few times. The V gene is TRBV9, the J gene TRBJ2-3; tentatively, D is TRBD2 (6 bases). The germline CDR1 and CDR2 sequences are SGDLS and YYNGEE. The CDR3 consists of 15 residues. Trimming removed 0 bases at V and 0 bases at J, with 8 bases between. The chain's CDR3 is CASSVGSGSTDTQYF. The CDR3 nucleotides are TGTGCCAGCAGCGTAGGCAGCGGGAGCACAGATACGCAGTATTTT. Full variable domain (remainder filled in from reference TRBV9 and TRBJ2-3): DSGVTQTPKHLITATGQRVTLRCSPRSGDLSVYWYQQSLDQGLQFLIQYYNGEERAKGNILERFSAQQFPDLHSELNLSSLELGDSALYFCASSVGSGSTDTQYFGPGTRLTVL.

The rearrangement links TRBV7-9 to TRBJ2-2; D is uncertain. The CDR3 has 12 amino acids. From germline, CDR1 is SEHNR and CDR2 FQNEAQ (reference sequence). The V gene lost 2 bases and the J gene lost 7 bases, with 5 bases spanning the gap. CDR3: CASSLSGGELFF. The CDR3 coding sequence is TGTGCCAGCAGCTTATCGGGCGGGGAGCTGTTTTTT.

The gene calls are TRBV4-3 and TRBJ2-7, with D maybe TRBD2 (5 bases). CDR1 and CDR2 from the germline V gene are LGHNA and YSLEER. V lost 2 bases and J lost 4, with 12 bases in between. The CDR3 totals 14 residues. For the CDR3, the DNA is TGCGCCAGCAGCCAATTCTCTAGCCAGTACGAGCAGTACTTC. Translation: CASSQFSSQYEQYF.

This clonotype was counted many times. The chain is built from TRBV18 and TRBJ2-7; D might be TRBD2 (5 bases). V lost 6 bases to trimming and J lost 2 bases, with 11 bases between them. Germline values: CDR1 KGHSH, CDR2 LQKENI. This CDR3 is built from 13 residues. CDR3 DNA sequence: TGTGCCAGCTCGCCCGGCGGGCCCTACGAGCAGTACTTC. Translating gives CASSPGGPYEQYF. The entire variable domain, with the rest obtained from reference TRBV18 and TRBJ2-7, is as follows: NAGVMQNPRHLVRRRGQEARLRCSPMKGHSHVYWYRQLPEEGLKFMVYLQKENIIDESGMPKERFSAEFPKEGPSILRIQQVVRGDSAAYFCASSPGGPYEQYFGPGTRLTVT.

The chain uses TRBV12-3 or TRBV12-4 and TRBJ2-3; 9 bases map to TRBD2. V lost 10 bases to trimming and J lost 3 bases; unmatched junction nucleotides: 8. This CDR3 has 14 amino acids. CDR3 nucleotides: TGTGCCACCATTTCTAGCGGGAAAACAGATACGCAGTATTTT. Its protein product is CATISSGKTDTQYF.

This clonotype was observed at least ten times. The J gene is TRBJ2-5, the V gene TRBV5-1, with TRBD2 as a possible D gene (5 bases). CDR1 is SGHRS and CDR2 is YFSETQ in the germline V gene. There are 15 residues in the CDR3. V was clipped by 0 bases and J by 3 bases, with 12 bases between them. The CDR3 spells CASSLVSGAEETQYF. The CDR3 region has the DNA TGCGCCAGCAGCTTGGTAAGCGGAGCGGAAGAGACCCAGTACTTC.

Points on this clonotype: This clone may be a read error of a much larger clone one base away. The rearrangement joins TRBV28 to TRBJ1-1; D gene uncertain. Germline V gene lookup returns CDR1 MDHEN and CDR2 SYDVKM. V lost 3 bases and J lost 1, with 6 bases in between. The CDR3 runs to 13 residues. The CDR3 DNA reads TGTGCCAGCAGTTTCTCGGGGAACACTGAAGCTTTCTTT. Translation gives CASSFSGNTEAFF.

This clonotype was detected ten times or more. This chain links TRBV15 with TRBJ2-5; TRBD2 aligns across 7 bases. Germline CDR1 and CDR2: LNHNV and YYDKDF (reference sequence). The CDR3 spans 14 residues. After removal of 0 bases from V and 3 bases from J, the junction contained 1 base not matched to a gene. In DNA form, the CDR3 reads TGTGCCACCAGCAGAGATCGGGGGGAAGAGACCCAGTACTTC. The encoded protein is CATSRDRGEETQYF.

The chain's CDR3 is CASSSLAGVNEQFF. The CDR3 DNA reads TGTGCCAGCAGCTCGTTAGCGGGGGTCAATGAGCAGTTCTTC. The gene calls are TRBV5-8 and TRBJ2-1; 9 bases are a match to TRBD2. Looked up from germline, CDR1 is SGHTS and CDR2 is YDEGEE. CDR3 size: 14 residues. With 3 bases clipped from V and 6 bases from J, the junction kept 4 bases outside the gene matches.

V gene TRBV30 combines with J gene TRBJ2-1; D gene uncertain. The CDR3 is 11 amino acids. V was cut by 0 bases and J by 10 bases, with 7 bases left in between. Germline CDR1 reads GTSNPN; CDR2 reads SVGIG (reference sequence). This CDR3 reads CAWSVQWEQFF. As DNA, the CDR3 is TGTGCCTGGAGTGTACAATGGGAGCAGTTCTTC.

This clonotype was recorded many times. The chain recombines TRBV7-6 with TRBJ2-3, with 9 bases fitting TRBD1. The ends lost 3 bases at V and 2 bases at J; junction bases unmatched: 12. CDR3 size: 18 residues. Germline lookup yields CDR1 SGHVS and CDR2 FNYEAQ. The CDR3 DNA is TGTGCCAGCAGCTTCCTGTTACAGGGGGCGGAGTTCACAGATACGCAGTATTTT. It is translated as CASSFLLQGAEFTDTQYF.

This clonotype appeared a few times. The chain couples TRBV5-6 to TRBJ2-1; 13 positions agree with TRBD2. CDR3 length equals 17 residues. Per the germline V gene, CDR1 is SGHDT and CDR2 is YYEEEE. Trimming removed 0 bases from V and 7 bases from J; junction bases left unmatched: 7. The CDR3 DNA reads as TGTGCCAGCAGCTTGGATTCCCGACTAGCGGGAGGTAATGAGCAGTTCTTC. Translation gives CASSLDSRLAGGNEQFF.

The chain couples TRBV20-1 to TRBJ2-7; TRBD1 agrees at 9 bases. Germline CDR1 reads DFQATT; CDR2 reads SNEGSKA (reference sequence). This CDR3 comprises 14 residues. Losses at the gene ends were 3 bases for V and 3 bases for J; bases not matched to a gene: 6. CDR3 nucleotide sequence: TGCAGTGCTAGGGGGGACAGGGCTTTCTACGAGCAGTACTTC. This codes for CSARGDRAFYEQYF.